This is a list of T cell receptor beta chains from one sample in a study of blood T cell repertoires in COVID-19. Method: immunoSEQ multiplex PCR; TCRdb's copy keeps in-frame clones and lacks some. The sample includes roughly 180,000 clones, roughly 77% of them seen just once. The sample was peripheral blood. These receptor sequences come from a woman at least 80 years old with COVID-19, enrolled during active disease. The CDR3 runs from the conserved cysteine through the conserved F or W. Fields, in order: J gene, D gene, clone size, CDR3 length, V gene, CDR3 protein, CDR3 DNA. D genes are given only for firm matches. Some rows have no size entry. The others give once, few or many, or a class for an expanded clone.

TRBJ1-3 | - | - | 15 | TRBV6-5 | CASKAGDSSGNTIYF | TGTGCCAGCAAAGCAGGCGATAGCTCTGGAAACACCATATATTTT
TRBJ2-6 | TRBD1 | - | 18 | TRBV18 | CASSPRDRGLPGANVLTF | TGTGCCAGCTCACCAAGGGACAGGGGGCTCCCTGGGGCCAACGTCCTGACTTTC
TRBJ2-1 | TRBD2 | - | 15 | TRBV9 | CASSGGLAGPNEQFF | TGTGCCAGCAGCGGAGGACTAGCGGGTCCCAATGAGCAGTTCTTC
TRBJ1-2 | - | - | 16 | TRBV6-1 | CASSEAPAGHLYGYTF | TGTGCCAGCAGTGAAGCGCCCGCAGGACACCTATATGGCTACACCTTC
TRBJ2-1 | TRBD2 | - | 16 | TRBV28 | CASSPRGREGRNEQFF | TGTGCCAGCAGTCCGAGGGGGCGGGAGGGCCGCAATGAGCAGTTCTTC
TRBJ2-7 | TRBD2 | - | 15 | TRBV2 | CASRDSGGATYEQYF | TGTGCCAGCAGGGACAGCGGGGGGGCAACCTACGAGCAGTACTTC
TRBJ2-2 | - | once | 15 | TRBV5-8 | CASSLSRPNTGELFF | TGTGCCAGCAGCTTGAGCAGGCCTAACACCGGGGAGCTGTTTTTT
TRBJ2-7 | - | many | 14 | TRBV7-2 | CASSLAAGFYEQYF | TGTGCCAGCAGCTTAGCTGCAGGTTTCTACGAGCAGTACTTC
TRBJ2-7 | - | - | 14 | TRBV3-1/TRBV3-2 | CASSQAGATYEQYF | TGTGCCAGCAGCCAAGCAGGGGCCACCTACGAGCAGTACTTC
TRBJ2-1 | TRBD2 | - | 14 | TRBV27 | CATRVLAGGNEQFF | TGTGCCACCCGGGTACTAGCGGGAGGTAATGAGCAGTTCTTC
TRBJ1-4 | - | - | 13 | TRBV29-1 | CSVGQRGDEKLFF | TGCAGCGTTGGACAACGGGGGGATGAAAAACTGTTTTTT
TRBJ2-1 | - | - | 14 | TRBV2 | CASSPLGAGNEQFF | TGTGCCAGCAGTCCCCTGGGGGCAGGCAATGAGCAGTTCTTC
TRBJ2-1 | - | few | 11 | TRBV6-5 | CASTFYNEQFF | TGTGCCAGCACCTTTTACAATGAGCAGTTCTTC
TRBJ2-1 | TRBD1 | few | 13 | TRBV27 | CASSPGQANEQFF | TGTGCCAGCAGCCCAGGACAGGCCAATGAGCAGTTCTTC
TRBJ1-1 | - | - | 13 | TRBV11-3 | CASSWGENTEAFF | TGTGCCAGCAGCTGGGGGGAGAACACTGAAGCTTTCTTT
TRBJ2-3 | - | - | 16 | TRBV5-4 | CASSPAGQPSYNTQYF | TGTGCCAGCAGCCCGGCGGGACAGCCGTCTTATAATACGCAGTATTTT
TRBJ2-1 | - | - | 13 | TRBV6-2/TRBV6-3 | CASTPGWDNEQFF | TGTGCCAGCACCCCCGGGTGGGACAATGAGCAGTTCTTC
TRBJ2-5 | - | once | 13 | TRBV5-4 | CASSLRGGETQYF | TGTGCCAGCAGCTTAAGGGGGGGAGAGACCCAGTACTTC
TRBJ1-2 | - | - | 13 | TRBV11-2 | CASSLDPADSEFF | TGTGCCAGCAGCTTAGATCCGGCGGACAGCGAATTCTTC
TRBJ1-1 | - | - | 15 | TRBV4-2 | CASSQDWGGNTEAFF | TGTGCCAGCAGCCAAGATTGGGGAGGGAACACTGAAGCTTTCTTT
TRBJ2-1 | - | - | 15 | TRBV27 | CASSKTGTVYNEQFF | TGTGCCAGCAGTAAGACCGGGACTGTCTACAATGAGCAGTTCTTC
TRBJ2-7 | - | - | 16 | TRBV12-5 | CASGLVTGPSSYEQYF | TGTGCTAGTGGTTTGGTAACAGGGCCGAGCTCCTACGAGCAGTACTTC
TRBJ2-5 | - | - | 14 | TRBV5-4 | CASSPEAEQETQYF | TGTGCCAGCAGCCCGGAGGCAGAGCAAGAGACCCAGTACTTC
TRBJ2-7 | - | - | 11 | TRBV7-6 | CASSLSNEQYF | TGTGCCAGCAGTCTAAGCAACGAGCAGTACTTC
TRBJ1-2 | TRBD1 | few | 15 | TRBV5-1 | CASSWEPGTAYGYTF | TGCGCCAGCAGCTGGGAACCCGGGACAGCCTATGGCTACACCTTC
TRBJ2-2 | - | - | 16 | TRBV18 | CASSPLTPANTGELFF | TGTGCCAGCTCACCACTCACACCTGCGAACACCGGGGAGCTGTTTTTT
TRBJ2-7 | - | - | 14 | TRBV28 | CASSDLSGTYEQYF | TGTGCCAGCAGCGACCTTTCGGGGACCTACGAGCAGTACTTC